This T cell receptor (beta chain) was recorded in a study of blood T cell repertoires in COVID-19. Under the authors' procedure: Quantification of nucleated cells was approximated via reference gene primer amplification. Generated by immunoSEQ multiplex PCR, the TCRdb table keeps only in-frame clones and is missing some. D and trimming were read from the DNA, whereas the V and J calls and clone size are those reported in that table. The sample records approximately 220,000 clones, around four fifths being singletons. The CDR3 totals 13 residues. J gave up 7 bases and V 3 bases, and 4 bases lay outside the gene matches.

Sequenced input: PBMCs or T cells enriched from blood (not recorded which). This rearrangement joins TRBV12-3 or TRBV12-4 to TRBJ2-3, with 7 bases that match TRBD2. This sequence was found in a woman aged 50 to 60 who had been exposed to COVID-19. In DNA, the CDR3 is TGTGCCAGCAGTTTGTCGGGGGGAAATACGCAGTATTTT. It codes for CASSLSGGNTQYF.